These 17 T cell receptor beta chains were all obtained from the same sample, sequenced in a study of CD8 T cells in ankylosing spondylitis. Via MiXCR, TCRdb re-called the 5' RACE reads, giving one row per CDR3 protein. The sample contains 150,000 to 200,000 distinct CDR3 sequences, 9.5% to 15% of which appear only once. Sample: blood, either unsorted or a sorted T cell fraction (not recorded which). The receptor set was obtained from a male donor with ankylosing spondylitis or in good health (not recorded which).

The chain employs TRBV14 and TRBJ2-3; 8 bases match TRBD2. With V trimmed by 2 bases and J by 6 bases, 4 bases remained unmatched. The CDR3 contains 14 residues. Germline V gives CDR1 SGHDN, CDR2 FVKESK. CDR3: CASSQWASGDTQYF. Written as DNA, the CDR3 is TGTGCCAGCAGCCAATGGGCTAGCGGGGATACGCAGTATTTT.

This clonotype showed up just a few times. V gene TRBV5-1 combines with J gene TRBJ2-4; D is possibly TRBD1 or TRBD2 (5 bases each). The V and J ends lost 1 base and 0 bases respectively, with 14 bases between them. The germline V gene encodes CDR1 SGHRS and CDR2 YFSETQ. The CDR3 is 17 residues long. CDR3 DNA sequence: TGCGCCAGCAGCTTGAGGGGACCACTTTTAGCCAAAAACATTCAGTACTTC. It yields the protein CASSLRGPLLAKNIQYF.

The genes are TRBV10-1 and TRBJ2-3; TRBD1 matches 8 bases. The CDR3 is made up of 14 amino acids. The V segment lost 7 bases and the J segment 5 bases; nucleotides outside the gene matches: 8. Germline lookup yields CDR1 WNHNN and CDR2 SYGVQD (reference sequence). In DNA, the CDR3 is TGCGCCAGCACCCTCGGACAGGGAGGAGATACGCAGTATTTT. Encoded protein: CASTLGQGGDTQYF.

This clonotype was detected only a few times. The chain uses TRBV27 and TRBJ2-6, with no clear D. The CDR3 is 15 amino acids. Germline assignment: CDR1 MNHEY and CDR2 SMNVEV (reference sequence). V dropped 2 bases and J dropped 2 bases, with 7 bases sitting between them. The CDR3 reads CASSLVGPGANVLTF. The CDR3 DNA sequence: TGTGCCAGCAGTTTAGTCGGGCCTGGGGCCAACGTCCTGACTTTC.

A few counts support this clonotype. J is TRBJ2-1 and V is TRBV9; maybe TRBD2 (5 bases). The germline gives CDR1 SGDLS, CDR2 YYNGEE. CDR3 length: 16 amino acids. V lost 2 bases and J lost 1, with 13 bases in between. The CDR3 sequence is CASSVTRMFSYNEQFF. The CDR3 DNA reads TGTGCCAGCAGCGTTACTAGGATGTTTTCCTACAATGAGCAGTTCTTC. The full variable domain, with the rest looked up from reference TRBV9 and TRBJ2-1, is DSGVTQTPKHLITATGQRVTLRCSPRSGDLSVYWYQQSLDQGLQFLIQYYNGEERAKGNILERFSAQQFPDLHSELNLSSLELGDSALYFCASSVTRMFSYNEQFFGPGTRLTVL.

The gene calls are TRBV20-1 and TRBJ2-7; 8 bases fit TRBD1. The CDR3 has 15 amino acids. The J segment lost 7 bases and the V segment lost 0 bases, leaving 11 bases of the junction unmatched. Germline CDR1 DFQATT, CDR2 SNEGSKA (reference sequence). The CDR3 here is CSARDRGQGAREQYF. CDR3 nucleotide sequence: TGCAGTGCTAGAGATAGAGGGCAGGGGGCGAGGGAGCAGTACTTC.

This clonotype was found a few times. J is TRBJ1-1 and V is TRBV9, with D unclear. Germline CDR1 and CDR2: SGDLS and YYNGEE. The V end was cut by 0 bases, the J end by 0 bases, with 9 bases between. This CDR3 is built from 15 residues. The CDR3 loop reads CASSVGPGLNTEAFF. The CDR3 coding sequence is TGTGCCAGCAGCGTAGGTCCGGGATTGAACACTGAAGCTTTCTTT.

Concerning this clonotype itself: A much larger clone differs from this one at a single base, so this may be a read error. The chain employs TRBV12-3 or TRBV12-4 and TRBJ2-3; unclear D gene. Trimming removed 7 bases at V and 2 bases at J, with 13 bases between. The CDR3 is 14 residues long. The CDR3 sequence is CASTPVGYTDTQYF. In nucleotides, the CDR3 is TGTGCCAGCACCCCGGTGGGCTACACAGATACGCAGTATTTT.

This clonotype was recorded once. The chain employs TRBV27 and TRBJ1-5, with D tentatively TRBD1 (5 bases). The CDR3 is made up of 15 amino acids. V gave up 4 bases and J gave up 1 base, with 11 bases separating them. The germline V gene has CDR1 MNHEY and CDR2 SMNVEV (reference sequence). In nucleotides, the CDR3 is TGTGCCAGCAGTTCTTTTCAGGGAAGCAATCAGCCCCAGCATTTT. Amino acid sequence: CASSSFQGSNQPQHF.

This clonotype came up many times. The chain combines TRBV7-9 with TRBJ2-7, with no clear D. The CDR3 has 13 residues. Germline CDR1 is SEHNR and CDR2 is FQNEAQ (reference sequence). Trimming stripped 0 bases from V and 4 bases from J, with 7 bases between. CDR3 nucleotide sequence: TGTGCCAGCAGCTTAGCGGGAATTTACGAGCAGTACTTC. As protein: CASSLAGIYEQYF. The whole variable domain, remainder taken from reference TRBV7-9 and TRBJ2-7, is DTGVSQNPRHKITKRGQNVTFRCDPISEHNRLYWYRQTLGQGPEFLTYFQNEAQLEKSRLLSDRFSAERPKGSFSTLEIQRTEQGDSAMYLCASSLAGIYEQYFGPGTRLTVT.

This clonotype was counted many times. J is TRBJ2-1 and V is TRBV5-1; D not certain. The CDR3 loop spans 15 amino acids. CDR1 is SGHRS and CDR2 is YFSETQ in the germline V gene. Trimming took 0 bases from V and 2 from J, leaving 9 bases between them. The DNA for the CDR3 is TGCGCCAGCAGCTTGGAGGCAGGAACCTACAATGAGCAGTTCTTC. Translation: CASSLEAGTYNEQFF. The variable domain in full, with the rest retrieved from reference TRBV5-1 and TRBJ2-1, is KAGVTQTPRYLIKTRGQQVTLSCSPISGHRSVSWYQQTPGQGLQFLFEYFSETQRNKGNFPGRFSGRQFSNSRSEMNVSTLELGDSALYLCASSLEAGTYNEQFFGPGTRLTVL.

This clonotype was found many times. The CDR3 nucleotides are TGCGCCAGCAGCCCACAATTCCCGACACTGAACACTGAAGCTTTCTTT. Its protein is CASSPQFPTLNTEAFF. The rearrangement links TRBV4-1 to TRBJ1-1; no firm D call. The CDR3 covers 16 residues. CDR1 MGHRA and CDR2 YSYEKL come from the germline V gene. Trimming took 4 bases from V and 0 from J, leaving 15 bases between them.

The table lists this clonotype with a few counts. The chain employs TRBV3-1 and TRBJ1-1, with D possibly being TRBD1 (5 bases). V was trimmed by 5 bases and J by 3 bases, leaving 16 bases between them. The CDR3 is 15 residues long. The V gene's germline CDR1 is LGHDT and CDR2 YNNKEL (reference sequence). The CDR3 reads CASSSLKGSDTEAFF. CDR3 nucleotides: TGTGCCAGCAGCAGCCTCAAGGGGAGTGACACTGAAGCTTTCTTT.

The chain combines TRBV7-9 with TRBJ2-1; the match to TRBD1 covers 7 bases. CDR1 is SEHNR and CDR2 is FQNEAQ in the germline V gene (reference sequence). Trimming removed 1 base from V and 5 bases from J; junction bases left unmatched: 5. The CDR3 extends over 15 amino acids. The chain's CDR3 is CASSLGQGYNNEQFF. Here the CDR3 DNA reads TGTGCCAGCAGCTTAGGACAGGGTTACAACAATGAGCAGTTCTTC.

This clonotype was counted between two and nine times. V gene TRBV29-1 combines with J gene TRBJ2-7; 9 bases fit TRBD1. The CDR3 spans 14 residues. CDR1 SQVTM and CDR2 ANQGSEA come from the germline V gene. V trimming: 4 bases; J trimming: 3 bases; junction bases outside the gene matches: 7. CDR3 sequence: CSVGGAGQGYEQYF. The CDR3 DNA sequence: TGCAGCGTTGGGGGGGCGGGACAGGGCTACGAGCAGTACTTC.

The CDR3 DNA sequence: TGCGCCAGCAGTCTCTATAGGACGGGCCCTGAAGCTTTCTTT. Translating it yields CASSLYRTGPEAFF. J is TRBJ1-1 and V is TRBV10-1; no clear D gene. CDR3 length: 14 amino acids. V lost 5 bases and J 6 bases, leaving 16 bases between the germline ends. The germline gives CDR1 WNHNN, CDR2 SYGVQD (reference sequence).

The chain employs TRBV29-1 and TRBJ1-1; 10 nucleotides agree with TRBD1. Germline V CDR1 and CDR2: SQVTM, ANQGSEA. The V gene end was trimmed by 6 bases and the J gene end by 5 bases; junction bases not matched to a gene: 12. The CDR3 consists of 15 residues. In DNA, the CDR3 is TGCAGCGTCACATACCGACAGGGGGCTAAGACTGAAGCTTTCTTT. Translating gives CSVTYRQGAKTEAFF.